The 12 T cell receptor beta chains below were found in one sample sequenced in a study of CD8 T cells in ankylosing spondylitis. Using its own MiXCR run on the 5' RACE reads, TCRdb lists one record per CDR3 protein. Here the sample spans under 250,000 distinct CDR3 sequences, 10% to 13% being singletons. Material: blood, either unsorted or a sorted T cell fraction (not recorded which). Source of these receptors: a male donor with ankylosing spondylitis or in good health (not recorded which).

This clonotype was counted at least ten times. The chain uses TRBV27 and TRBJ1-1, with 8 bases fitting TRBD1. The ends lost 6 bases at V and 4 bases at J; junction bases unmatched: 7. From germline, CDR1 is MNHEY and CDR2 SMNVEV (reference sequence). This CDR3 is 14 amino acids long. Here the CDR3 reads CASRKETGGTEAFF. In DNA form, the CDR3 reads TGTGCCAGCAGAAAGGAAACAGGGGGCACTGAAGCTTTCTTT.

This clonotype was picked up many times. Here the CDR3 reads CASSTREKSYNEQFF. CDR3 bases: TGTGCCAGCAGTACTAGGGAAAAGTCCTACAATGAGCAGTTCTTC. The chain carries TRBV2 and TRBJ2-1; TRBD2 might be the D (5 bases). CDR3 size: 15 residues. V gave up 5 bases and J gave up 1 base, with 12 bases separating them. Germline CDR1 SNHLY, CDR2 FYNNEI.

This CDR3 is CAWSFLVDPGGSNGYTF. The CDR3 DNA sequence: TGTGCCTGGAGTTTTTTGGTGGACCCCGGGGGCTCAAATGGCTACACCTTC. The genes are TRBV30 and TRBJ1-2; a possible D gene is TRBD1 (6 bases). The V end lost 2 bases, the J end lost 6 bases, and 25 bases lay between the germline ends. Germline V lookup: CDR1 GTSNPN, CDR2 SVGIG (reference sequence). The CDR3 consists of 17 residues.

This clonotype was detected many times. V gene TRBV5-1 combines with J gene TRBJ2-2; D call uncertain. Trimming stripped 4 bases from V and 4 bases from J, with 14 bases between. Germline lookup yields CDR1 SGHRS and CDR2 YFSETQ. The CDR3 runs 15 residues. CDR3 residues: CASSPRLKITGELFF. DNA for the CDR3: TGCGCCAGCAGCCCGAGACTGAAGATCACCGGGGAGCTGTTTTTT. Full variable domain (rest looked up from reference TRBV5-1 and TRBJ2-2): KAGVTQTPRYLIKTRGQQVTLSCSPISGHRSVSWYQQTPGQGLQFLFEYFSETQRNKGNFPGRFSGRQFSNSRSEMNVSTLELGDSALYLCASSPRLKITGELFFGEGSRLTVL.

In this sample, this clonotype turned up a few times. The chain is built from TRBV6-1 and TRBJ2-5; TRBD1 aligns across 7 bases. The CDR3 runs 13 residues. The germline gives CDR1 MNHNS, CDR2 SASEGT. The V and J ends lost 6 bases and 2 bases, in that order; junction bases with no gene match: 3. The CDR3 loop is CASRQTGQETQYF. CDR3 sequence (DNA): TGTGCCAGCAGGCAGACAGGGCAAGAGACCCAGTACTTC.

This clonotype was found many times. The chain employs TRBV9 and TRBJ2-3; TRBD1 is a possible D gene (6 bases). The CDR3 extends over 14 amino acids. Germline-derived CDR1 and CDR2 are SGDLS and YYNGEE. V was clipped by 2 bases and J by 2 bases, with 9 bases between them. This CDR3 reads CASSVTGTTDTQYF. CDR3 coding DNA: TGTGCCAGCAGCGTCACAGGGACCACAGATACGCAGTATTTT.

The chain carries TRBV27 and TRBJ2-3; no firm D call. The CDR3 covers 13 residues. V was clipped by 3 bases and J by 4 bases, with 8 bases between them. Per germline, CDR1 MNHEY and CDR2 SMNVEV (reference sequence). CDR3 DNA: TGTGCCAGCAGTTTTGCAGCCGCAGATACGCAGTATTTT. It yields the protein CASSFAAADTQYF.

This clonotype has a single count. The genes are TRBV4-2 and TRBJ2-1; D unclear. This CDR3 comprises 15 residues. Trimming pared 0 bases from V and 0 bases from J, leaving 6 bases between. Per germline, CDR1 LGHNA and CDR2 YNFKEQ. CDR3 sequence reads: CASSQEPSSYNEQFF. The CDR3 bases are TGTGCCAGCAGCCAAGAACCCAGCTCCTACAATGAGCAGTTCTTC.

This clonotype occurred a few times. This sequence joins TRBV11-3 and TRBJ2-2; no firm D call. Trimming took 0 bases from V and 0 from J, leaving 8 bases between them. Germline lookup yields CDR1 SGHNT and CDR2 YENEEA. The CDR3 has 16 residues. The CDR3 here is CASSLDSGANTGELFF. For the CDR3, the DNA is TGTGCCAGCAGCTTAGATAGTGGGGCGAACACCGGGGAGCTGTTTTTT. The variable domain in full, with the rest retrieved from reference TRBV11-3 and TRBJ2-2, is EAGVVQSPRYKIIEKKQPVAFWCNPISGHNTLYWYLQNLGQGPELLIRYENEEAVDDSQLPKDRFSAERLKGVDSTLKIQPAELGDSAVYLCASSLDSGANTGELFFGEGSRLTVL.

Ten or more counts support this clonotype. This CDR3 is CSASYPPGQGKETQYF. The DNA of the CDR3 is TGCAGTGCTAGCTACCCTCCGGGACAGGGCAAAGAGACCCAGTACTTC. This chain joins TRBV20-1 and TRBJ2-5, with 9 bases aligning to TRBD1. The trim removed 3 bases at V and 3 bases at J, leaving 11 bases unmatched. CDR1 is DFQATT, CDR2 SNEGSKA, per germline (reference sequence). The CDR3 totals 16 residues.

This clonotype was observed many times. The chain recombines TRBV5-1 with TRBJ2-1, with 10 bases fitting TRBD2. CDR1 is SGHRS, CDR2 YFSETQ, per germline. With V trimmed by 4 bases and J by 2 bases, 6 bases remained unmatched. CDR3 length: 16 residues. The DNA for the CDR3 is TGCGCCAGCAGCGGGATTAGCGGGGGGCCCTACAATGAGCAGTTCTTC. Translation: CASSGISGGPYNEQFF.

This clonotype occurred many times. The chain uses TRBV15 and TRBJ2-3, with 7 nucleotides matching TRBD1. The CDR3 is made up of 15 amino acids. Germline V gene data show CDR1 as LNHNV and CDR2 as YYDKDF (reference sequence). V shed 2 bases, J shed 6 bases, and the junction held 8 bases outside the gene matches. The CDR3 DNA reads as TGTGCCACCAGCAGAACACAGGGGTTGGGCGATACGCAGTATTTT. Protein: CATSRTQGLGDTQYF.